This T cell receptor beta chain was recorded in a study of shared clonotypes between healthy human individuals (dated by TCRdb to between 2020 and 2021). General notes on the study: The cohort included a few men and a couple of women between 18 and 49 years of age. Leukapheresis yielded between about 0.9 and 8.9 billion PBMCs per donor. Blood TCR repertoires of five healthy adults were deeply sequenced to estimate repertoire size and the extent of clonotype sharing between individuals. Different laboratories and diverse techniques were used to prepare libraries and sequence TCR repertoires, to increase sequencing depth and limit assay-specific biases. For each donor, three plates each were used for CD4 naive and CD4 memory, two plates were used for CD8 naive, and one plate was used for CD8 memory. Study-wide findings and limitations: Larger estimated clonotype richness was generally found for naive subsets than for memory subsets. Rarefaction of sorted-subset datasets indicated incomplete sequencing despite the large sequencing depth. Higher generation probabilities were observed for clonotypes shared by all four sorted-subset donors than for non-shared clonotypes. Only blood was sampled, and tissue TCR repertoires likely differ from those in blood. Sharing across several donors was observed for around 5% of naive CD4, about 4% of naive CD8, roughly 2.3% of memory CD4, and over 0.3% of memory CD8 clonotypes. Pairwise subsampling led to the expectation that sequencing depth would affect the degree of clonotype sharing among donors. Because the study included only a small number of donors, the genetic and exposure-history diversity represented was limited.

Using the deep immunoSEQ assay, multiplex PCR amplified TCR CDR3 regions from genomic DNA. For each cell subset, the extracted genomic DNA was distributed evenly across all wells of several immunoSEQ 96-well plates, and each plate served as one replicate. For sorted subsets, each replicate PCR was loaded with 200 ng genomic DNA, equivalent to 25,000 to 35,000 T cell genomes. Purified libraries were measured with a Qubit 3.0 fluorometer, size-checked on a Bioanalyzer 2100, and measured again with the KAPA Library Quantification kit. Each immunoSEQ 96-well plate was sequenced on its own single-read 150-cycle Illumina NextSeq 550 flow cell. The original pipeline was this. Because only junctional sequences without quality scores were contained in the immunoSEQ output, filtering matching that applied to full-length reads could not be performed. To assign V/J genes and CDR3, sequences were annotated against IMGT germline references using PyIR, a Python wrapper for IgBLAST v1.9. Any read was removed if the V/J assignment was weak (E-value above 1e-6), the CDR3 was missing, or the read contained stop codons, out-of-frame junctions, or ambiguous translated residues. A V3J clonotype was defined by an identical inferred V gene, J gene, and CDR3 amino acid sequence. Percentage overlap between repertoires was computed as shared unique clonotypes divided by the size of the smaller repertoire. Three approaches were used to assess repertoire richness: RTK rarefaction, the Chao1 estimator, and Recon v2.1 estimates of unobserved clonotypes. For all TCRbeta clonotypes obtained by the gDNA method from four donors, generation probabilities were computed with OLGA. Here the immuneACCESS table is served through TCRdb, limited to in-frame sequences with V and J called. Missing clones are a known gap in these copies; in checked studies unresolved V genes cover under half, and the rest lacks a known reason. The V and J calls and clone size were taken over from that table, and D and trimming were inferred from the DNA. This sample is represented by around 2.5 million clones; 80% to 95% of them were singletons. Around 0.4% of the sample belongs to the ten largest clones.

From the germline V gene, CDR1 is SGHTA and CDR2 is FQGTGA. The CDR3 covers 13 residues, taking in both the cysteine and the phenylalanine. The DNA shown is the 39-base CDR3, in frame from base 1. Trimming at the junction amounts to 4 bases on V and 0 bases on J, and the germline ends lie 5 bases apart. The donors were healthy, HIV-negative adults with no recently reported acute infections or vaccinations. All donors were Caucasian adults living in Nashville, Tennessee, USA. CD4+ T cells were enriched by magnetic negative selection, after which naive cells were positively selected on CD45RA and the negative fraction was taken as the memory subset. Blood was obtained by leukapheresis, after which PBMCs were separated by Ficoll-Histopaque density gradient centrifugation and cryopreserved in liquid nitrogen vapor phase. Analytical flow cytometry was used to check the purity and quantity of every magnetically sorted T cell population. Genomic DNA was isolated from every sorted fraction and measured by UV absorbance on a Nanodrop 2000c.

In the case of this clone: It has no known antigen specificity. No base-level quality is on record; no much larger clone is a single base apart.

The receptor was derived from a man aged 18 to 29 in good health. Some clones in this sample may be carry-over from other donors' samples. This sequence uses TRBV7-3 and TRBJ2-3; the D segment cannot be called with confidence. The sample taken for sequencing was naive CD4+ T cells from PBMCs. This sample's cell subset or site label indicates: CD45RA+ positively selected. The bases are TGTGCCAGCAGCTCATATAGCACAGATACGCAGTATTTT. This sequence encodes CASSSYSTDTQYF.